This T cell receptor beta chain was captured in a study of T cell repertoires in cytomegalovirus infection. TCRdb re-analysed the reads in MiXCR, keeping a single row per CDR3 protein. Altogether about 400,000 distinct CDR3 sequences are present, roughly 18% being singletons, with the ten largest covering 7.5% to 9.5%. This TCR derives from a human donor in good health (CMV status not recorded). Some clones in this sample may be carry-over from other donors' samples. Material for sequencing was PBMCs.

Here the CDR3 reads CSVKSGTDTQYF. For the CDR3, the DNA is TGCAGCGTCAAAAGCGGCACAGATACGCAGTATTTT. The rearrangement joins TRBV29-1 to TRBJ2-3; unclear D gene. The CDR3 is 12 residues long. Trimming shortened V by 6 bases and J by 1 base, and 8 bases separated the two germline ends. CDR1 is SQVTM and CDR2 is ANQGSEA in the germline V gene.